The rows below give T cell receptor beta chains drawn from one sample of a study of regulatory and conventional T cells in RAG deficiency. Some clones are missing from TCRdb's copy, which holds only in-frame ones; the method was immunoSEQ multiplex PCR. The sample has roughly 35,000 clones, 76% seen once; the top ten hold roughly 3.4%. This same sample was also taken into another study, of regulatory T cells.

The material sequenced was CD4+ effector T cells sorted from blood. The receptors originated from a human donor in good health. CDR3s include the opening cysteine and the closing phenylalanine or tryptophan. Each record gives: J gene, V gene, CDR3 protein.

J: TRBJ1-5
V: TRBV7-9
CDR3: CASSLSVNQPQHF

J: TRBJ2-3
V: TRBV27
CDR3: CASSLAYSRGGSNTQYF

J: TRBJ1-5
V: TRBV4-1
CDR3: CASSQTVIRDRNQPQHF

J: TRBJ1-4
V: TRBV5-1
CDR3: CASSLSREKLFF

J: TRBJ1-4
V: TRBV28
CDR3: CASSFAGTPNEKLFF

J: TRBJ2-1
V: TRBV28
CDR3: CASSYPAGGKRNEQFF

J: TRBJ2-7
V: TRBV7-9
CDR3: CASSNRDNNYEQYF

J: TRBJ2-3
V: TRBV7-3
CDR3: CASSSRGSTDTQYF

J: TRBJ2-3
V: TRBV19
CDR3: CASSYSTFTDTQYF

J: TRBJ1-6
V: TRBV30
CDR3: CAWTLGRTGVVSPLHF

J: TRBJ1-1
V: TRBV10-3
CDR3: CAISGQGDTEAFF

J: TRBJ2-3
V: TRBV15
CDR3: CATSRDPGFNTQYF

J: TRBJ2-2
V: TRBV7-2
CDR3: CASSLAWGTNTGELFF

J: TRBJ2-3
V: TRBV11-2
CDR3: CASRFWGGQDTQYF

J: TRBJ2-3
V: TRBV5-4
CDR3: CASSPGLAASTDTQYF

J: TRBJ2-2
V: TRBV5-1
CDR3: CASSSQGAKGGELFF

J: TRBJ1-4
V: TRBV29-1
CDR3: CSVLGQGNEKLFF